This TCR beta chain was retrieved from a study of cytomegalovirus exposure and HLA in healthy donors. Study at large: Inside one of the first data releases sat about 91 million unique TCRs taken from HLA-typed donors. Study results and limitations: Later analysis reportedly placed an Asian-associated ancestry cluster below the roughly 700-donor mean in N-insertions.

The primer mix had 60 Vbeta and 13 Jbeta primers. Sequencing used immunoSEQ multiplex PCR; TCRdb keeps in-frame clones, though not all of them. The data show fewer than 150,000 clones, approximately 80% seen once. Germline lookup yields CDR1 LGHNA and CDR2 YNFKEQ. There are 16 residues in the CDR3. V dropped 4 bases and J dropped 1; count of bases not matched to a gene: 5. In its sample, this clone was seen once. The antigen is unknown. V usage is TRBV4-2 and J usage is TRBJ2-2; 8 positions match TRBD1. Sequencing was done on a sample of PBMCs. This sequence was found in a man in his fifties in good health and CMV-seronegative. The CDR3 loop reads CASSRPGTGNTGELFF. As DNA, the CDR3 is TGTGCCAGCAGCCGACCCGGGACAGGGAACACCGGGGAGCTGTTTTTT.